This T cell receptor beta chain was sequenced for a study of T cells in Graves' hyperthyroidism and ophthalmopathy. The CDR3 extends over 16 amino acids. V dropped 4 bases and J dropped 0 bases, with 14 bases sitting between them. CDR1 is SGDLS and CDR2 is YYNGEE in the germline V gene. Study-wide findings and caveats: Most clonotypes that expanded in the thyroid above 0.001 also showed up in blood.

The CDR3 regions of TCR beta were amplified from RNA transcripts. HTBI primers were used for first-round RT-PCR of the TCR CDR3. TCRdb called the multiplex PCR reads again in MiXCR, with one record for every CDR3 protein. This table has fewer than 200,000 distinct CDR3 sequences, roughly 10% appearing once. Concerning this clonotype: What it recognizes is unknown.

The study collected blood at first hyperthyroidism diagnosis, before any ophthalmopathy symptoms arose. The clonotype originates from a woman aged 18-29 years with Graves' hyperthyroidism that later progressed to Graves' ophthalmopathy. This sequence joins TRBV9 and TRBJ2-4; D is uncertain. Sequencing input: blood. CDR3: CASSSRGDLAKNIQYF. The CDR3 DNA sequence: TGTGCCAGCAGCTCCCGAGGAGACCTAGCCAAAAACATTCAGTACTTC.